Shown below are 29 T cell receptor beta chains from a single sample sequenced in a study of cytomegalovirus exposure and HLA in healthy donors (dated by TCRdb to 2015 to 2018). The library was built by means of the immunoSEQ multiplex PCR assay. The multiplex PCR relied on a mix of 60 forward primers for TCR Vbeta segments and 13 reverse primers for TCR Jbeta segments. TCRdb re-hosts the immuneACCESS table, in-frame sequences only. Its copies lack some clones; in the studies checked, an unresolved V gene accounts for under half of them, and the cause for the rest is not known. The sample contains around 180,000 clones, 84% of them found a single time. The ten largest make up approximately 1.2% of the sample. Material for sequencing was PBMCs. These receptors came from a girl aged 2-9 years in good health and CMV-seropositive.

V usage is TRBV7-8 and J usage is TRBJ1-2; D call uncertain. The CDR3 extends over 15 amino acids. Germline lookup yields CDR1 SGHVS and CDR2 FQNEAQ. V was cut by 1 base and J by 5 bases, with 14 bases left in between. CDR3 DNA sequence: TGTGCCAGCAGCTTAGGGAGCGGATCCAGATATGGCTACACCTTC. Translating gives CASSLGSGSRYGYTF.

The chain employs TRBV27 and TRBJ1-2; 7 bases agree with TRBD1. This CDR3 spans 12 amino acids. CDR1 MNHEY and CDR2 SMNVEV come from the germline V gene (reference sequence). The J segment lost 6 bases and the V segment lost 3 bases, leaving 1 base of the junction unmatched. The CDR3 here is CASSFTGDGYTF. As DNA, the CDR3 is TGTGCCAGCAGTTTCACAGGGGATGGCTACACCTTC.

This sequence joins TRBV5-5 and TRBJ1-5; a possible D gene is TRBD1 (6 bases). The CDR3 totals 16 residues. The V gene's germline CDR1 is SGHKS and CDR2 YYEKEE (reference sequence). V was clipped by 2 bases and J by 0 bases, with 12 bases between them. CDR3 in amino acids: CASSFGQPHSNQPQHF. The CDR3 DNA reads TGTGCCAGCAGCTTCGGACAGCCCCATAGCAATCAGCCCCAGCATTTT.

The CDR3 DNA reads as TGCGCCAGCAGCCAATGGGCCAGGTCCTCCTACGAGCAGTACTTC. It yields the protein CASSQWARSSYEQYF. The rearrangement links TRBV4-1 to TRBJ2-7, with D hard to call. The CDR3 length is 15 residues. With 2 bases removed from V and 0 bases from J, the gap between germline ends came to 11 bases. The germline V gene encodes CDR1 MGHRA and CDR2 YSYEKL.

This clone appeared a single time. The J gene is TRBJ2-7, the V gene TRBV10-3; 7 bases align to TRBD2. Germline assignment: CDR1 ENHRY and CDR2 SYGVKD. The CDR3 covers 13 residues. V lost 6 bases to trimming and J lost 5 bases; unmatched junction nucleotides: 7. The CDR3 region is CAIRLRDYDEQYF. CDR3 nucleotide sequence: TGTGCCATCAGATTGAGGGACTACGACGAGCAGTACTTC.

The chain uses TRBV5-5 and TRBJ2-7; 11 bases agree with TRBD1. Germline CDR1 is SGHKS and CDR2 is YYEKEE (reference sequence). V shed 2 bases and J 3 bases; nucleotides not matched to a gene: 7. The CDR3 totals 16 residues. The CDR3 DNA follows: TGTGCCAGCAGCTTACGGCCCGGGACAGGGGGCTACGAGCAGTACTTC. This translates into CASSLRPGTGGYEQYF.

The chain joins TRBV7-3 to TRBJ2-6; 7 nucleotides match TRBD1. The germline gives CDR1 SGHTA, CDR2 FQGTGA. The trim removed 1 base at V and 2 bases at J, leaving 8 bases unmatched. CDR3 length equals 18 residues. The CDR3 spells CASSLSWQGVAGANVLTF. Written as DNA, the CDR3 is TGTGCCAGCAGCTTAAGCTGGCAGGGGGTAGCTGGGGCCAACGTCCTGACTTTC.

The gene calls are TRBV9 and TRBJ2-6, with D hard to call. Per the germline V gene, CDR1 is SGDLS and CDR2 is YYNGEE. V lost 1 base to trimming and J lost 0 bases, with 14 bases between them. The CDR3 sequence is 18 residues long. CDR3 bases: TGTGCCAGCAGCGTATTTGGCAGGCAATACTCTGGGGCCAACGTCCTGACTTTC. Protein product: CASSVFGRQYSGANVLTF. Using reference TRBV9 and TRBJ2-6 for the parts outside the CDR3, the full variable domain is DSGVTQTPKHLITATGQRVTLRCSPRSGDLSVYWYQQSLDQGLQFLIQYYNGEERAKGNILERFSAQQFPDLHSELNLSSLELGDSALYFCASSVFGRQYSGANVLTFGAGSRLTVL.

The chain couples TRBV19 to TRBJ2-2; TRBD2 matches at 8 bases. Per germline, CDR1 LNHDA and CDR2 SQIVND (reference sequence). The CDR3 covers 14 residues. After removal of 10 bases from V and 4 bases from J, the junction contained 8 bases not matched to a gene. The DNA of the CDR3 is TGTGCCATATCTAGCGGGCTAACCACCGGGGAGCTGTTTTTT. Protein: CAISSGLTTGELFF. The complete variable domain, with remaining parts taken from reference TRBV19 and TRBJ2-2, reads DGGITQSPKYLFRKEGQNVTLSCEQNLNHDAMYWYRQDPGQGLRLIYYSQIVNDFQKGDIAEGYSVSREKKESFPLTVTSAQKNPTAFYLCAISSGLTTGELFFGEGSRLTVL.

This clone came up a few times. Other nucleotide sequences in the sample specify the same CDR3. The chain joins TRBV6-1 to TRBJ1-3; no firm D call. Germline-derived CDR1 and CDR2 are MNHNS and SASEGT. V was shortened by 4 bases and J by 4 bases, with 5 bases between the two germline ends. The length of the CDR3 is 12 residues. Written as DNA, the CDR3 is TGTGCCAGCAGTGTTAGCGGAAACACCATATATTTT. Its protein is CASSVSGNTIYF.

This clone was seen just once. The genes are TRBV29-1 and TRBJ2-1, with 7 bases matching TRBD1. Trimming at V came to 0 bases and at J to 0 bases, leaving 5 bases not matched to a gene. CDR1 and CDR2 (germline): SQVTM, ANQGSEA. This CDR3 comprises 16 residues. The CDR3 spells CSVEEGTAGSYNEQFF. DNA of the CDR3: TGCAGCGTTGAAGAGGGGACAGCCGGCTCCTACAATGAGCAGTTCTTC.

This clone was detected only once. CDR3 loop: CASSSLYWSRGSYGYTF. The CDR3 region has the DNA TGCGCCAGCAGTTCCCTCTACTGGTCCCGGGGATCCTATGGCTACACCTTC. The chain recombines TRBV23-1 with TRBJ1-2; D call uncertain. TRBV23-1 is an ORF for which the function is uncertain. The CDR3 consists of 17 residues. Trimming took off 5 bases at V and 4 bases at J, with 23 bases between the two ends.

J is TRBJ2-5 and V is TRBV5-1, with a weak D call TRBD2 (6 bases). This CDR3 is built from 13 residues. Between the trimmed V and J ends, which lost 0 bases and 11 bases, there was a span of 14 bases. From germline, CDR1 is SGHRS and CDR2 YFSETQ. The CDR3 bases are TGCGCCAGCAGCTTGGGGGGAGTCCGGGAGCAGTACTTC. It translates to CASSLGGVREQYF.

Here the CDR3 DNA reads TGTGCCACCGGGAGGACAGATACGCAGTATTTT. This translates into CATGRTDTQYF. The J gene is TRBJ2-3, the V gene TRBV6-1, with TRBD2 matching over 7 bases. Losses at the gene ends were 10 bases for V and 3 bases for J; bases not matched to a gene: 1. Germline CDR1 reads MNHNS; CDR2 reads SASEGT. The CDR3 covers 11 residues.

This clone was detected only a few times. The chain combines TRBV30 with TRBJ2-1; D unresolved. V gave up 3 bases and J gave up 4 bases, with 10 bases separating them. The CDR3 consists of 13 residues. Germline values: CDR1 GTSNPN, CDR2 SVGIG (reference sequence). The CDR3 nucleotides are TGTGCCTGGAGACTCGACTTATACAATGAGCAGTTCTTC. Its protein product is CAWRLDLYNEQFF.

The chain carries TRBV30 and TRBJ2-1; D gene ambiguous. V lost 3 bases to trimming and J lost 3 bases, with 12 bases between them. The CDR3 runs to 14 residues. The V gene's germline CDR1 is GTSNPN and CDR2 SVGIG (reference sequence). DNA of the CDR3: TGTGCCTGGAGGACGCTGACAATCTACAATGAGCAGTTCTTC. Its translation: CAWRTLTIYNEQFF.

This clone was picked up one time. The CDR3, as DNA: TGTGCCAGCGGAGGGGAGCCCCAGCATTTT. Translating it yields CASGGEPQHF. The V gene is TRBV6-9, the J gene TRBJ1-5, with a possible D match to TRBD1 (5 bases). CDR3 length: 10 residues. Trimming pared 8 bases from V and 8 bases from J, leaving 7 bases between. The germline gives CDR1 MNHGY, CDR2 SVAAGI.

The chain recombines TRBV28 with TRBJ1-2; 7 bases are a match to TRBD1. J gave up 8 bases and V 6 bases, and 9 bases lay outside the gene matches. CDR1 MDHEN and CDR2 SYDVKM come from the germline V gene. This CDR3 is built from 13 residues. The CDR3 nucleotides read TGTGCCAGCAGCTCCGACAGGGCCAGGGGCTACACCTTC. It encodes CASSSDRARGYTF.

The chain employs TRBV19 and TRBJ2-6; TRBD2 matches 11 bases. The CDR3 is 19 residues long. The germline V gene encodes CDR1 LNHDA and CDR2 SQIVND (reference sequence). The V segment lost 5 bases and the J segment 1 base; nucleotides outside the gene matches: 10. CDR3 sequence: CASSQLAGGPPSGANVLTF. The CDR3 DNA is TGTGCCAGTAGTCAGTTAGCGGGAGGGCCCCCTTCTGGGGCCAACGTCCTGACTTTC.

This rearrangement joins TRBV19 to TRBJ2-5, with D tentatively TRBD2 (6 bases). V was clipped by 4 bases and J by 11 bases, with 23 bases between them. The CDR3 covers 15 residues. CDR1 LNHDA and CDR2 SQIVND come from the germline V gene (reference sequence). The CDR3 DNA reads TGTGCCAGTAGTAATCCCGGGACTTCGGCACGGATGCAGTACTTC. It specifies CASSNPGTSARMQYF.

The J gene is TRBJ2-7, the V gene TRBV2, with 8 positions matching TRBD2. Looked up from germline, CDR1 is SNHLY and CDR2 is FYNNEI. With V trimmed by 8 bases and J by 3 bases, 9 bases remained unmatched. The CDR3 runs to 14 residues. The CDR3 here is CASRVGGEGYEQYF. CDR3 DNA: TGTGCCAGCCGAGTCGGGGGGGAAGGCTACGAGCAGTACTTC.

For this clone: Different DNA sequences within this sample yield the same CDR3. The chain is built from TRBV7-3 and TRBJ1-1; perhaps TRBD1 as D (5 bases). V was pared by 5 bases and J by 1 base, with 8 bases between. In germline, CDR1 is SGHTA, CDR2 FQGTGA. This CDR3 has 13 amino acids. The CDR3 protein is CASSRDRNTEAFF. In DNA, the CDR3 is TGTGCCAGCAGCCGCGACAGGAACACTGAAGCTTTCTTT. Based on the CDR3 plus reference TRBV7-3 and TRBJ1-1, the full variable domain is GAGVSQTPSNKVTEKGKYVELRCDPISGHTALYWYRQSLGQGPEFLIYFQGTGAADDSGLPNDRFFAVRPEGSVSTLKIQRTERGDSAVYLCASSRDRNTEAFFGQGTRLTVV.

V and J are TRBV28 and TRBJ2-3; TRBD1 matches 8 bases. The CDR3 has 14 residues. Germline V CDR1 and CDR2: MDHEN, SYDVKM. V gave up 6 bases and J gave up 6 bases; unmatched junction bases: 8. CDR3 bases: TGTGCCAGCAGCCTCGTGGGGGACAGGGATACGCAGTATTTT. Translation gives CASSLVGDRDTQYF.

The chain employs TRBV5-4 and TRBJ1-3; D is possibly TRBD1 (5 bases). From germline, CDR1 is SGHNT and CDR2 YYREEE (reference sequence). This CDR3 has 15 amino acids. Between the trimmed V and J ends, which lost 4 bases and 4 bases, there was a span of 15 bases. The CDR3 spells CASSRESTAGNTIYF. CDR3 in DNA: TGTGCCAGCAGCCGCGAATCGACAGCCGGAAACACCATATATTTT.

Regarding this clone: The junction does not match germline at one end; this may be a read error. The chain links TRBV2 to TRBJ2-7; TRBD2 is a possible D gene (7 bases). Germline V gives CDR1 SNHLY, CDR2 FYNNEI. The CDR3 has 12 amino acids. CDR3 sequence: CASSSLGGARKF. CDR3 nucleotide sequence: TGTGCCAGCTCCTCTCTAGGGGGGGCTAGAAAATTC.

A few counts support this clone. One end of the junction fails to match germline, which may point to a read error. The V gene is TRBV2, the J gene TRBJ1-1; TRBD1 matches at 11 bases. The CDR3 length is 17 residues. CDR1 SNHLY and CDR2 FYNNEI come from the germline V gene. Here the CDR3 reads CASREGTGGRMNTEAFF. CDR3 bases: TGTGCCAGCAGGGAAGGGACAGGGGGTCGAATGAACACTGAAGCTTTCTTT.

This chain connects TRBV11-2 to TRBJ2-7; 15 bases are a match to TRBD2. This CDR3 comprises 15 residues. V lost 6 bases to trimming and J lost 7 bases; unmatched junction nucleotides: 7. Per the germline V gene, CDR1 is SGHAT and CDR2 is FQNNGV. CDR3 sequence (DNA): TGTGCCAGCAGACGGGGACTAGCGGGAGGTGAAGAGCAGTACTTC. Translating it yields CASRRGLAGGEEQYF.

The chain has TRBV25-1 and TRBJ2-1, with a tentative D call TRBD1 (6 bases). The CDR3 length is 13 residues. Trimming stripped 3 bases from V and 12 bases from J, with 15 bases between. The germline V gene encodes CDR1 MGHDK and CDR2 SYGVNS. The DNA for the CDR3 is TGTGCCAGCAGTGACTCCGACAGGATGGGGCAGTTCTTC. Encoded protein: CASSDSDRMGQFF.

A few counts support this clone. This rearrangement joins TRBV6-5 to TRBJ1-2, with D unresolved. From germline, CDR1 is MNHEY and CDR2 SVGAGI. Trimming pared 5 bases from V and 2 bases from J, leaving 6 bases between. The CDR3 spans 12 residues. CDR3 protein: CASSAANYGYTF. The CDR3, as DNA: TGTGCCAGCAGTGCAGCGAACTATGGCTACACCTTC.